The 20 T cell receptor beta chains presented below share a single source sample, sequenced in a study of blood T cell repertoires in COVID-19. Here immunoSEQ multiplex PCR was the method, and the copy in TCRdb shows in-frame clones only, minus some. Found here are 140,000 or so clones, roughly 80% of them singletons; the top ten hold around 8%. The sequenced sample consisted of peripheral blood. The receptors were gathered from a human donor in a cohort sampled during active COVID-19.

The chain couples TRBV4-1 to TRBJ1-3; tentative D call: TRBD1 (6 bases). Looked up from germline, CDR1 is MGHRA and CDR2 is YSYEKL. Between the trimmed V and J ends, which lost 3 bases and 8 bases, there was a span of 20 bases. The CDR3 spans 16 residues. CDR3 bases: TGCGCCAGCAGCCAGGTCCCTACAGGGTTTTTGGACACCATATATTTT. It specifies CASSQVPTGFLDTIYF.

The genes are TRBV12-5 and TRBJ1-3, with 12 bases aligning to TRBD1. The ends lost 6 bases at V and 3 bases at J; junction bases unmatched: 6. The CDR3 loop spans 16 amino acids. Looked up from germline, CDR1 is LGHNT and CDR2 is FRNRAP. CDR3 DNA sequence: TGTGCTAGTGGCTCCGGGACAGGGGGCCGTGGAAACACCATATATTTT. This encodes CASGSGTGGRGNTIYF.

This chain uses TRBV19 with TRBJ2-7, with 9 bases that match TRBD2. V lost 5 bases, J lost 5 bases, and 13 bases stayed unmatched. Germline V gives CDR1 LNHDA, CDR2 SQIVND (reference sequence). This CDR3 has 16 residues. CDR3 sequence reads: CASSDVAGGPLDEQYF. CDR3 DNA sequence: TGTGCCAGTAGTGATGTTGCGGGGGGGCCTTTGGACGAGCAGTACTTC.

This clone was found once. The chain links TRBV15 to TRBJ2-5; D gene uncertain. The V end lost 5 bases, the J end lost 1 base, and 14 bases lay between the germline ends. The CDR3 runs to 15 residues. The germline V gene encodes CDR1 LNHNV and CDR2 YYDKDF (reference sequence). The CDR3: CATSYPQLVQETQYF. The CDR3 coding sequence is TGTGCCACCAGCTATCCCCAACTGGTCCAAGAGACCCAGTACTTC. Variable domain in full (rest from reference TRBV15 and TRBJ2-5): DAMVIQNPRYQVTQFGKPVTLSCSQTLNHNVMYWYQQKSSQAPKLLFHYYDKDFNNEADTPDNFQSRRPNTSFCFLDIRSPGLGDTAMYLCATSYPQLVQETQYFGPGTRLLVL.

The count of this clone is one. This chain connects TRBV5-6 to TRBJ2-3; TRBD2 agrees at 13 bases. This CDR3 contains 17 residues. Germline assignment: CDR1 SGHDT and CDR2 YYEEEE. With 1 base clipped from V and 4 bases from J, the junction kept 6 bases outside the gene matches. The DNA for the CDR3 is TGTGCCAGCAGCTTGCCCTCCGGGACTAGCGGGGCAGATACGCAGTATTTT. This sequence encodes CASSLPSGTSGADTQYF.

The CDR3 DNA follows: TGTGCCAGCAGTCCGGGGACAGGGTCTGGAAACACCATATATTTT. As protein: CASSPGTGSGNTIYF. The chain joins TRBV6-5 to TRBJ1-3, with 9 bases aligning to TRBD1. Germline CDR1 is MNHEY and CDR2 is SVGAGI. Germline trimming cut 5 bases from V and 1 base from J; bases unmatched to any gene: 3. The CDR3 covers 15 residues.

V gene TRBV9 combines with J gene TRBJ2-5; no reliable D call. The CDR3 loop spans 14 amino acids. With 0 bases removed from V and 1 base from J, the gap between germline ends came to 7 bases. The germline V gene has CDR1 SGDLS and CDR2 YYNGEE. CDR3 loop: CASSVDSPQETQYF. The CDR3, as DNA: TGTGCCAGCAGCGTAGACAGCCCCCAAGAGACCCAGTACTTC.

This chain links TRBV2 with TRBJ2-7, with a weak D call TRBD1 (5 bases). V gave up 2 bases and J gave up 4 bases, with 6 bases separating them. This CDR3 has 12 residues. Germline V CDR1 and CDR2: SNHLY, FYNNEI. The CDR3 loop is CASSEQGYEQYF. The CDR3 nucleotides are TGTGCCAGCAGTGAACAGGGTTACGAGCAGTACTTC.

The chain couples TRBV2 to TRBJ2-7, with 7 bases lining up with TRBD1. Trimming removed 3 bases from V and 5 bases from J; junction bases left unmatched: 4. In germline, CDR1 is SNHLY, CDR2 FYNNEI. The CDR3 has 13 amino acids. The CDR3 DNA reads TGTGCCAGCAGTGATACAGGGGCCCACGAGCAGTACTTC. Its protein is CASSDTGAHEQYF.

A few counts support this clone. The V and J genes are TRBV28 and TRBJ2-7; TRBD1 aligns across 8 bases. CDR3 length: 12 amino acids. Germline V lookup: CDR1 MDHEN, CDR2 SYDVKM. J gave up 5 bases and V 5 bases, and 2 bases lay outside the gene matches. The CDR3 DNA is TGTGCCAGCAGTCTGACAGGGGACGAGCAGTACTTC. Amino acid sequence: CASSLTGDEQYF.

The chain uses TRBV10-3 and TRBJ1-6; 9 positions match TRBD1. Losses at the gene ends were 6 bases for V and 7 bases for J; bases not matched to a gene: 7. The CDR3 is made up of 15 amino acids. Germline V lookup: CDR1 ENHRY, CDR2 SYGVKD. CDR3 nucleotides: TGTGCCATCAGGGATGACAGGGGGACCAATTCACCCCTCCACTTT. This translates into CAIRDDRGTNSPLHF.

The CDR3 nucleotides read TGTGCCAGCAGCAGCCGGGACACCTTAAGGGGCTACACCTTC. Residues: CASSSRDTLRGYTF. The chain has TRBV3-1 (or the pseudogene TRBV3-2) and TRBJ1-2; possibly TRBD1 for D (6 bases). Germline V gene sequence: CDR1 LGHDT, CDR2 YNNKEL (reference sequence). The V and J ends lost 5 bases and 8 bases respectively, with 18 bases between them. CDR3 size: 14 residues.

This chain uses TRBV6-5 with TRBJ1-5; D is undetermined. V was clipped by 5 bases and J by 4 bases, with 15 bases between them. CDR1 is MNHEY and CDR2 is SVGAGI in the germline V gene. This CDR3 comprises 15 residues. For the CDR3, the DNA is TGTGCCAGCAGTAATTGGCAGAACGATAATCAGCCCCAGCATTTT. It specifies CASSNWQNDNQPQHF.

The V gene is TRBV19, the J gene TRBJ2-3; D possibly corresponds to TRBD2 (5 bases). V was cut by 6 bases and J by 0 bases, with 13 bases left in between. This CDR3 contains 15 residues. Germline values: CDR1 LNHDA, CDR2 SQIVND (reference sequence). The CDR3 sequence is CASRGWTSSTDTQYF. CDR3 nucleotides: TGTGCCAGTAGGGGGTGGACTTCTAGCACAGATACGCAGTATTTT.

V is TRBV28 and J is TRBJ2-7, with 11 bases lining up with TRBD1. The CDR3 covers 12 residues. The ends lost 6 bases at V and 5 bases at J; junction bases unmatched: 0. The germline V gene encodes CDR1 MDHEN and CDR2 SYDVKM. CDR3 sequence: CASRGQGDEQYF. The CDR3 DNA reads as TGTGCCAGCAGGGGACAGGGGGACGAGCAGTACTTC.

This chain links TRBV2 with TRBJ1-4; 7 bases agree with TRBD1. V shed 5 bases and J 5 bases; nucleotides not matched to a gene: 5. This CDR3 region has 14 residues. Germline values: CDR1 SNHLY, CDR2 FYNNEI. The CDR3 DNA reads TGTGCCAGCAGTACGACAGGGAAGAATGAAAAACTGTTTTTT. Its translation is CASSTTGKNEKLFF.

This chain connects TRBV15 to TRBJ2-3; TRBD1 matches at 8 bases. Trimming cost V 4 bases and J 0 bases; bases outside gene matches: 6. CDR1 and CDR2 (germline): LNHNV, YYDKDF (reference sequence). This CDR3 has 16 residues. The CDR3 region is CATSTRQGISTDTQYF. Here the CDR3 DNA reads TGTGCCACCAGCACAAGACAGGGGATAAGCACAGATACGCAGTATTTT. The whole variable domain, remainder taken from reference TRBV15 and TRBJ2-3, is DAMVIQNPRYQVTQFGKPVTLSCSQTLNHNVMYWYQQKSSQAPKLLFHYYDKDFNNEADTPDNFQSRRPNTSFCFLDIRSPGLGDTAMYLCATSTRQGISTDTQYFGPGTRLTVL.

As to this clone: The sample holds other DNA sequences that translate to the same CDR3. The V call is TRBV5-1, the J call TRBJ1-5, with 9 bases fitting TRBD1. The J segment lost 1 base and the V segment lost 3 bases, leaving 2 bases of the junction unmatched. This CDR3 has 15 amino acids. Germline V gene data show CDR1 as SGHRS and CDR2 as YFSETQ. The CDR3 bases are TGCGCCAGCAGCTCAACAGGGGGCAGCAATCAGCCCCAGCATTTT. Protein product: CASSSTGGSNQPQHF.

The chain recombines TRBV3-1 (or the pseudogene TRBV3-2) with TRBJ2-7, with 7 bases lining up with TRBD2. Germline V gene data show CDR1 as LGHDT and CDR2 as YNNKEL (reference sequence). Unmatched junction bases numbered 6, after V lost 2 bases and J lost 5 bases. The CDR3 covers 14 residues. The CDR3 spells CASSQKKRGDEQYF. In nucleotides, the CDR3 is TGTGCCAGCAGCCAAAAAAAGCGGGGAGACGAGCAGTACTTC.

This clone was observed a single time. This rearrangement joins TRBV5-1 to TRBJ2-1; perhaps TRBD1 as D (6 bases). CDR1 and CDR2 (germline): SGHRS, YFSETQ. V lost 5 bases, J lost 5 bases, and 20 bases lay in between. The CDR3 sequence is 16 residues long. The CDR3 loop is CASSLWTAFYNNEQFF. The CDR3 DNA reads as TGCGCCAGCAGTCTGTGGACAGCGTTTTACAACAATGAGCAGTTCTTC.